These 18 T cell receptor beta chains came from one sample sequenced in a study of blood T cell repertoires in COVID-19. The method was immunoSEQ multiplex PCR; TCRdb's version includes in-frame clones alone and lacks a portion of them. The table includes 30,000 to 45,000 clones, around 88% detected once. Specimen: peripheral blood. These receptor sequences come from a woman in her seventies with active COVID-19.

The CDR3 spells CASTQGSLNTEAFF. In DNA form, the CDR3 reads TGTGCCAGTACACAGGGGAGCCTGAACACTGAAGCTTTCTTT. The rearrangement uses TRBV19 and TRBJ1-1; 7 bases line up with TRBD1. The germline CDR1 and CDR2 sequences are LNHDA and SQIVND (reference sequence). The CDR3 is made up of 14 amino acids. Trimming removed 7 bases from V and 0 bases from J; junction bases left unmatched: 5.

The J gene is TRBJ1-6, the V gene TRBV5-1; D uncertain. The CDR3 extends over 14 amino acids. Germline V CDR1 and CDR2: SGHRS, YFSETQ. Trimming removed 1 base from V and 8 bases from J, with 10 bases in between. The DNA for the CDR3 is TGCGCCAGCAGCTTGAGTGGTGAGGATTCACCCCTCCACTTT. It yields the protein CASSLSGEDSPLHF.

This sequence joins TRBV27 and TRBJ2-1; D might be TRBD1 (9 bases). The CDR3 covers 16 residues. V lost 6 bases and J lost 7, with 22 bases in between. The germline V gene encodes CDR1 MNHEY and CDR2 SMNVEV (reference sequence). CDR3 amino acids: CASSPPGGTGMNEQFF. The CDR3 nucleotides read TGTGCCAGCAGCCCTCCGGGGGGGACAGGGATGAATGAGCAGTTCTTC.

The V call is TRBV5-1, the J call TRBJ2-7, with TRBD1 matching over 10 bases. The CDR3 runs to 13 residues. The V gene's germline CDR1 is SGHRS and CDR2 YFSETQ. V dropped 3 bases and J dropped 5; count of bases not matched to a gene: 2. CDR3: CASSSDRGHEQYF. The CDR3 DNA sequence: TGCGCCAGCAGCTCAGACAGGGGGCACGAGCAGTACTTC.

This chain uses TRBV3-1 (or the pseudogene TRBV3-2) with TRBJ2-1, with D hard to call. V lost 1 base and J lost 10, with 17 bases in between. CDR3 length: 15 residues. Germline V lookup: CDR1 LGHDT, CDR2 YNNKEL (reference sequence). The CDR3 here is CASSQGHYSASEQFF. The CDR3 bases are TGTGCCAGCAGCCAAGGTCACTACTCCGCGTCGGAGCAGTTCTTC.

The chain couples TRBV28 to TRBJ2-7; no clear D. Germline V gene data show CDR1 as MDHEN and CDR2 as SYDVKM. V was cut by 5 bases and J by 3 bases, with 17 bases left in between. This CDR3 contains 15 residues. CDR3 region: CASSQYRVPDYEQYF. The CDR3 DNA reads TGTGCCAGCAGTCAGTACCGGGTCCCAGACTACGAGCAGTACTTC.

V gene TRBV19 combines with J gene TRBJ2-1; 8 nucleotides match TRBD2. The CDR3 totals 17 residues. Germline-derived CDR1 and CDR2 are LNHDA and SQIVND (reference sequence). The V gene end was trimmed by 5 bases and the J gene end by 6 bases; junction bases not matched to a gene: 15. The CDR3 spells CASSASGGLGTGNEQFF. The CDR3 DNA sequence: TGTGCCAGTAGTGCCTCCGGGGGACTAGGGACGGGCAATGAGCAGTTCTTC.

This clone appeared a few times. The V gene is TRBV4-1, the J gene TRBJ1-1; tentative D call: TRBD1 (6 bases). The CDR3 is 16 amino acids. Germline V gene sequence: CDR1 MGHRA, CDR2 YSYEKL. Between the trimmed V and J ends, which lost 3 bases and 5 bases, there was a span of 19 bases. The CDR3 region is CASSQGFQGLLTEAFF. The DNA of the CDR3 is TGCGCCAGCAGCCAGGGTTTCCAGGGGCTTTTAACTGAAGCTTTCTTT.

CDR3 sequence reads: CAWSVPGIGSNQPQHF. CDR3 DNA sequence: TGTGCCTGGAGTGTACCAGGGATCGGGAGCAATCAGCCCCAGCATTTT. This chain connects TRBV30 to TRBJ1-5, with D possibly matching TRBD1 (5 bases). The CDR3 sequence is 16 residues long. The V and J ends lost 0 bases and 1 base respectively, with 13 bases between them. Germline V gene lookup returns CDR1 GTSNPN and CDR2 SVGIG (reference sequence).

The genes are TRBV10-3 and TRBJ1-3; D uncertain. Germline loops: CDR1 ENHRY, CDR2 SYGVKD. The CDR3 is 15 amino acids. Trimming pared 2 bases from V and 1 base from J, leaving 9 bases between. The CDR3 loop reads CAISEGPLSGNTIYF. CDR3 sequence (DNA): TGTGCCATCAGTGAGGGGCCCCTTTCTGGAAACACCATATATTTT.

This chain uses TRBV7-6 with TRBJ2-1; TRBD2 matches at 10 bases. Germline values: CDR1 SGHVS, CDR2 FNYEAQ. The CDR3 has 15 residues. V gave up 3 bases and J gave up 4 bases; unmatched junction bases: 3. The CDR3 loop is CASSLGSGGYNEQFF. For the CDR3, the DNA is TGTGCCAGCAGCTTGGGTAGCGGGGGGTACAATGAGCAGTTCTTC.

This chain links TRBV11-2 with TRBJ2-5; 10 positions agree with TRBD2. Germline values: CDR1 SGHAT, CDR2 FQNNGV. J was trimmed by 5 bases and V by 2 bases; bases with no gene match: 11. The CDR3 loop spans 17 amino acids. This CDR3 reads CASSLTSGVNGRETQYF. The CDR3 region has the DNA TGTGCCAGCAGCTTAACTAGCGGGGTTAATGGCCGGGAGACCCAGTACTTC. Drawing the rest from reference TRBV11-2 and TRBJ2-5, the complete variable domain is EAGVAQSPRYKIIEKRQSVAFWCNPISGHATLYWYQQILGQGPKLLIQFQNNGVVDDSQLPKDRFSAERLKGVDSTLKIQPAKLEDSAVYLCASSLTSGVNGRETQYFGPGTRLLVL.

CDR3 DNA sequence: TGTGCCAGCAGTGACGGGCGCCCTTCCTACAATGAGCAGTTCTTC. Its protein product is CASSDGRPSYNEQFF. This chain uses TRBV6-4 with TRBJ2-1; D is uncertain. The CDR3 runs to 15 residues. Trimming left V 2 bases short and J 1 base short, with 9 bases between. Germline values: CDR1 MRHNA, CDR2 SNTAGT.

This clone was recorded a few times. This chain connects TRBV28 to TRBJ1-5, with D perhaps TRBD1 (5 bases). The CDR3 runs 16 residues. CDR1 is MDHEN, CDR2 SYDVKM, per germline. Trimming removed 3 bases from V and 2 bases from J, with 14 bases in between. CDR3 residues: CASSFGISGGNQPQHF. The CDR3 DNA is TGTGCCAGCAGTTTTGGAATCTCGGGGGGCAATCAGCCCCAGCATTTT.

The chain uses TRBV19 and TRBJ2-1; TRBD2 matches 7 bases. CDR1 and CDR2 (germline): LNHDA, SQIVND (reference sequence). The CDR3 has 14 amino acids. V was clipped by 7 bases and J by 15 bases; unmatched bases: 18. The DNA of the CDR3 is TGTGCCAGTACTCCCCCCGGGGACTACCGAGGTGGGTTCTTC. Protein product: CASTPPGDYRGGFF.

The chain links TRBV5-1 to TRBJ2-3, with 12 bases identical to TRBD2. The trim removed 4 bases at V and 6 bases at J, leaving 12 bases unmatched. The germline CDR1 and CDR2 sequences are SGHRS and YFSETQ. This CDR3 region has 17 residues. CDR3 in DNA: TGCGCCAGCAGCCCACCTAGCGGGGGGGCCGGGGCCGATACGCAGTATTTT. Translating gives CASSPPSGGAGADTQYF.

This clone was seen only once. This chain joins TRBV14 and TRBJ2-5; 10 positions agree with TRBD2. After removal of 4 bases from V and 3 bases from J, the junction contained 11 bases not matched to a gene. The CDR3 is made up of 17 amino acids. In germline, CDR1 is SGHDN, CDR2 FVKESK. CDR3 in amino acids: CASSPPTSGRVKETQYF. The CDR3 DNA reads TGTGCCAGCAGCCCCCCGACTAGCGGGCGTGTCAAAGAGACCCAGTACTTC.

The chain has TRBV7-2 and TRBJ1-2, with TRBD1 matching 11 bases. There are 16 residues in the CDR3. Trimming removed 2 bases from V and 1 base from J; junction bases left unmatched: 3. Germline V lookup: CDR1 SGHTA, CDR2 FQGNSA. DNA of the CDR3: TGTGCCAGCAGCTTACGGACAGGGGGCAGTAACTATGGCTACACCTTC. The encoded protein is CASSLRTGGSNYGYTF.